The 32 T cell receptor beta chains below all came from one sample that was sequenced in a study of T-cell reconstitution after alpha-beta-depleted transplantation in children. This sample's TCRbeta library carried unique molecular identifier barcodes. One entry per CDR3 protein results from TCRdb running MiXCR on the PCR reads. The sample has about 980,000 distinct CDR3 sequences; roughly 29% are singletons. Sequenced material: PBMCs, mostly from graft donor cells, taken 360 days after TCRalphabeta/CD19-depleted stem cell transplant. All receptors derive from a boy younger than two who had a stem cell transplant for SCID, so the T cells may come from the graft donor.

Here the CDR3 reads CASSSGPEGSYEQYF. CDR3 DNA: TGCGCCAGCAGCTCCGGGCCAGAGGGCTCCTACGAGCAGTACTTC. The gene calls are TRBV5-1 and TRBJ2-7; D is possibly TRBD2 (5 bases). V gave up 3 bases and J gave up 0 bases, with 13 bases separating them. The CDR3 covers 15 residues. In germline, CDR1 is SGHRS, CDR2 YFSETQ.

V gene TRBV12-3 or TRBV12-4 combines with J gene TRBJ1-2; possible D gene TRBD1, 6 bases. The CDR3 spans 13 residues. The V end lost 5 bases, the J end lost 6 bases, and 13 bases lay between the germline ends. The CDR3 sequence: CASSETGLDGYTF. The CDR3 DNA reads TGTGCCAGCAGTGAGACAGGTCTAGATGGCTACACCTTC.

A few counts support this clonotype. The rearrangement uses TRBV5-1 and TRBJ2-5; possible D gene TRBD2, 5 bases. This CDR3 contains 14 residues. V dropped 4 bases and J dropped 5 bases, with 15 bases sitting between them. Germline values: CDR1 SGHRS, CDR2 YFSETQ. The CDR3 loop reads CASSSGSLTETQYF. CDR3 nucleotide sequence: TGCGCCAGCAGCAGCGGATCCCTTACCGAGACCCAGTACTTC.

The sample holds one count of this clonotype. J is TRBJ1-1 and V is TRBV5-1; D gene ambiguous. Trimming stripped 0 bases from V and 10 bases from J, with 13 bases between. There are 13 residues in the CDR3. CDR1 is SGHRS and CDR2 is YFSETQ in the germline V gene. For the CDR3, the DNA is TGCGCCAGCAGCTTGGAAAACCCGATTGGAGCTTTCTTT. Protein sequence: CASSLENPIGAFF.

For the CDR3, the DNA is TGTGCCAGCAGTTTTGAAGGGCCGGATGGCTACACCTTC. This gives the protein CASSFEGPDGYTF. This rearrangement joins TRBV12-3 or TRBV12-4 to TRBJ1-2, with D unclear. The CDR3 contains 13 residues. V shed 3 bases and J shed 6 bases, with 11 bases lying between them.

This clonotype was detected only a few times. The gene calls are TRBV5-4 and TRBJ2-4; D may correspond to TRBD1 or TRBD2 (5 bases each). The CDR3 loop spans 15 amino acids. Germline assignment: CDR1 SGHNT and CDR2 YYREEE (reference sequence). Trimming removed 4 bases at V and 9 bases at J, with 20 bases between. The CDR3 bases are TGTGCCAGCAGCGTCGGGGACCCGAGCCTATCCATTCAGTACTTC. Its translation: CASSVGDPSLSIQYF.

The chain uses TRBV6-5 and TRBJ2-4, with 7 bases matching TRBD2. Germline-derived CDR1 and CDR2 are MNHEY and SVGAGI. CDR3 length: 17 residues. J was trimmed by 1 base and V by 4 bases; bases with no gene match: 10. CDR3: CASSSLTSPGAKNIQYF. CDR3 DNA: TGTGCCAGCAGTTCTCTGACTAGCCCGGGGGCCAAAAACATTCAGTACTTC.

This clonotype has just a few counts. This chain links TRBV6-1 with TRBJ2-7, with TRBD2 matching over 9 bases. The germline CDR1 and CDR2 sequences are MNHNS and SASEGT. Germline trimming cut 5 bases from V and 3 bases from J; bases unmatched to any gene: 8. This CDR3 contains 15 residues. The CDR3 sequence: CASSPPGLANYEQYF. The CDR3 DNA sequence: TGTGCCAGCAGTCCTCCGGGACTAGCCAACTACGAGCAGTACTTC.

Here the CDR3 DNA reads TGTGCCAGCAGCGCGGGGGGGGAGATTAACAATGAGCAGTTCTTC. As protein: CASSAGGEINNEQFF. The V call is TRBV11-1, the J call TRBJ2-1; 9 positions agree with TRBD2. The CDR3 loop spans 15 amino acids. Germline assignment: CDR1 SGHAT and CDR2 FQDESV (reference sequence). The junction had 7 bases not matched to a gene; V was cut back by 5 bases and J by 5 bases.

This clonotype was observed a handful of times. The chain employs TRBV12-3 or TRBV12-4 and TRBJ2-3, with TRBD2 matching over 9 bases. Losses at the gene ends were 3 bases for V and 2 bases for J; bases not matched to a gene: 6. This CDR3 region has 16 residues. CDR3 bases: TGTGCCAGCAGTTTTCTAGCGGGGACCCACACAGATACGCAGTATTTT. As protein: CASSFLAGTHTDTQYF.

This clonotype was detected a few times. This rearrangement joins TRBV12-3 or TRBV12-4 to TRBJ1-1, with TRBD1 as a possible D gene (5 bases). V shed 6 bases and J shed 3 bases, with 14 bases lying between them. The CDR3 is 14 amino acids. In DNA form, the CDR3 reads TGTGCCAGCAGCCGTAGGGTAGGGGACACTGAAGCTTTCTTT. Encoded protein: CASSRRVGDTEAFF.

The rearrangement joins TRBV6-6 to TRBJ1-5, with TRBD1 matching 8 bases. The V and J ends lost 8 bases and 7 bases, in that order; junction bases with no gene match: 4. Per germline, CDR1 MNHNY and CDR2 SVGAGI (reference sequence). The CDR3 spans 12 residues. As DNA, the CDR3 is TGTGCCAGCGACAGGGGTGGGCAGCCCCAGCATTTT. It translates to CASDRGGQPQHF.

The rearrangement uses TRBV3-1 and TRBJ2-4; D could derive from TRBD1 or TRBD2 (5 bases each). The CDR3 spans 16 residues. The germline V and J ends were trimmed by 0 bases and 1 base, with 10 bases remaining between them. CDR1 is LGHDT and CDR2 is YNNKEL in the germline V gene (reference sequence). The CDR3 DNA follows: TGTGCCAGCAGCCAAGAGTGGGACGCGGCCAAAAACATTCAGTACTTC. This sequence encodes CASSQEWDAAKNIQYF.

Only a few counts were recorded for this clonotype. The rearrangement joins TRBV29-1 to TRBJ2-7; D is undetermined. Between the trimmed V and J ends, which lost 4 bases and 3 bases, there was a span of 10 bases. This CDR3 spans 12 amino acids. Germline CDR1 and CDR2: SQVTM and ANQGSEA. Written as DNA, the CDR3 is TGCAGCGTTGCACAGAGTAACTACGAGCAGTACTTC. It yields the protein CSVAQSNYEQYF.

This clonotype appeared a few times. The V and J genes are TRBV7-2 and TRBJ2-5; a possible D gene is TRBD1 (5 bases). The CDR3 is 14 residues long. Trimming stripped 5 bases from V and 7 bases from J, with 17 bases between. Germline V lookup: CDR1 SGHTA, CDR2 FQGNSA. This CDR3 reads CASSRGPARATQYF. CDR3 in DNA: TGTGCCAGCAGCCGTGGCCCAGCCAGGGCGACCCAGTACTTC.

The chain links TRBV15 to TRBJ2-1; TRBD1 aligns across 7 bases. This CDR3 spans 16 amino acids. With V trimmed by 3 bases and J by 3 bases, 8 bases remained unmatched. CDR1 is LNHNV, CDR2 YYDKDF, per germline (reference sequence). The CDR3 DNA follows: TGTGCCACCAGCAGGGCTGGGGACAGAAGCTACAATGAGCAGTTCTTC. This sequence encodes CATSRAGDRSYNEQFF.

The V and J genes are TRBV24-1 and TRBJ2-7, with 9 bases matching TRBD1. Germline values: CDR1 KGHDR, CDR2 SFDVKD. This CDR3 has 15 amino acids. V lost 4 bases, J lost 6 bases, and 9 bases stayed unmatched. The CDR3 loop reads CATSDPQGAVGEQYF. The CDR3 coding sequence is TGTGCCACCAGTGACCCACAGGGGGCAGTGGGCGAGCAGTACTTC.

The rearrangement links TRBV13 to TRBJ2-7, with 9 nucleotides matching TRBD1. Germline V gene lookup returns CDR1 PRHDT and CDR2 FYEKMQ (reference sequence). J was trimmed by 2 bases and V by 5 bases; bases with no gene match: 7. The CDR3 is made up of 15 amino acids. This CDR3 reads CASSRFRDRAYEQYF. In DNA form, the CDR3 reads TGTGCCAGCAGCCGATTCCGGGACAGGGCCTACGAGCAGTACTTC.

The chain uses TRBV12-3 or TRBV12-4 and TRBJ1-5, with 10 bases lining up with TRBD1. This CDR3 has 15 residues. V was pared by 6 bases and J by 7 bases, with 9 bases of the junction left unmatched. The CDR3 is CASSLTGGFRQPQHF. The CDR3 DNA is TGTGCCAGCAGCCTGACAGGGGGCTTCAGACAGCCCCAGCATTTT.

This clonotype was picked up a small number of times. The V gene is TRBV29-1, the J gene TRBJ2-3, with 7 nucleotides matching TRBD1. CDR1 SQVTM and CDR2 ANQGSEA come from the germline V gene. CDR3 length: 13 residues. Trimming cost V 4 bases and J 1 base; bases outside gene matches: 2. In DNA form, the CDR3 reads TGCAGCGTTGGCGGACAGGGCACAGATACGCAGTATTTT. This gives the protein CSVGGQGTDTQYF.

This rearrangement joins TRBV6-1 to TRBJ2-3; tentative D call: TRBD2 (5 bases). Trimming left V 7 bases short and J 1 base short, with 9 bases between. Germline V CDR1 and CDR2: MNHNS, SASEGT. The CDR3 runs 13 residues. The CDR3, as DNA: TGTGCCAGCACCCCAGCGGGCACAGATACGCAGTATTTT. Residues: CASTPAGTDTQYF.

The V and J genes are TRBV20-1 and TRBJ2-5; D call uncertain. Germline CDR1 reads DFQATT; CDR2 reads SNEGSKA (reference sequence). The CDR3 totals 13 residues. V lost 7 bases and J lost 5, with 17 bases in between. CDR3 DNA: TGCAGTGTCATAGGGCTCGTGGGGGAGACCCAGTACTTC. Encoded protein: CSVIGLVGETQYF.

The J gene is TRBJ2-1, the V gene TRBV3-1; D unclear. Germline CDR1 is LGHDT and CDR2 is YNNKEL (reference sequence). The CDR3 is made up of 13 amino acids. The V end was cut by 1 base, the J end by 4 bases, with 5 bases between. The DNA of the CDR3 is TGTGCCAGCAGCCAAGCGGTTTACAATGAGCAGTTCTTC. Translated: CASSQAVYNEQFF.

The rearrangement joins TRBV5-6 to TRBJ2-3, with 12 bases aligning to TRBD2. The trim removed 6 bases at V and 2 bases at J, leaving 4 bases unmatched. Germline V gene sequence: CDR1 SGHDT, CDR2 YYEEEE. The CDR3 consists of 15 residues. CDR3 sequence (DNA): TGTGCCAGCATCCTAGCGGGGGGGGACACAGATACGCAGTATTTT. Protein sequence: CASILAGGDTDTQYF.

The gene calls are TRBV15 and TRBJ2-5; D gene unclear. V lost 0 bases to trimming and J lost 5 bases, with 10 bases between them. The CDR3 contains 14 residues. Germline V gene lookup returns CDR1 LNHNV and CDR2 YYDKDF (reference sequence). CDR3 residues: CATSRDRRMETQYF. The CDR3 DNA reads as TGTGCCACCAGCAGAGATCGCCGGATGGAGACCCAGTACTTC.

This rearrangement joins TRBV10-3 to TRBJ2-3; D not resolved. Germline V gene sequence: CDR1 ENHRY, CDR2 SYGVKD. The V end was cut by 6 bases, the J end by 5 bases, with 12 bases between. The CDR3 is 13 residues long. The CDR3 protein is CAISRPLEDTQYF. The CDR3 DNA is TGTGCCATCAGCCGACCTCTCGAAGATACGCAGTATTTT.

This clonotype was detected a few times. The rearrangement links TRBV2 to TRBJ2-2; the match to TRBD1 covers 11 bases. The CDR3 is 14 amino acids. Germline CDR1 SNHLY, CDR2 FYNNEI. The V and J ends lost 8 bases and 5 bases, in that order; junction bases with no gene match: 4. In DNA form, the CDR3 reads TGTGCCAGCCGGGACAGGGGGTTAACCGGGGAGCTGTTTTTT. Encoded protein: CASRDRGLTGELFF.

This clonotype was picked up a small number of times. This rearrangement joins TRBV10-3 to TRBJ2-7; no reliable D call. The germline V and J ends were trimmed by 6 bases and 4 bases, with 10 bases remaining between them. The CDR3 contains 12 residues. The germline gives CDR1 ENHRY, CDR2 SYGVKD. The CDR3 nucleotides read TGTGCCATCAGCCAATCTACATACGAGCAGTACTTC. Protein product: CAISQSTYEQYF.

This clonotype has just a few counts. This chain connects TRBV12-3 or TRBV12-4 to TRBJ2-5; a possible D gene is TRBD1 (6 bases). The CDR3 runs to 14 residues. Trimming removed 6 bases at V and 0 bases at J, with 11 bases between. CDR3 in amino acids: CASSQGQHQETQYF. CDR3 nucleotides: TGTGCCAGCAGCCAAGGACAGCACCAAGAGACCCAGTACTTC.

CDR3 in DNA: TGTGCCAGTATTAACCAGGGACCGTTCAGCAATCAGCCCCAGCATTTT. This encodes CASINQGPFSNQPQHF. The chain uses TRBV6-1 and TRBJ1-5, with D possibly matching TRBD1 (5 bases). The CDR3 consists of 16 residues. The ends were cut back, 9 bases at V and 1 base at J, with 19 bases in the middle. In germline, CDR1 is MNHNS, CDR2 SASEGT.

There are a few counts of this clonotype. The rearrangement uses TRBV2 and TRBJ2-2, with 9 bases fitting TRBD2. This CDR3 region has 17 residues. After removal of 6 bases from V and 7 bases from J, the junction contained 15 bases not matched to a gene. Per the germline V gene, CDR1 is SNHLY and CDR2 is FYNNEI. The chain's CDR3 is CASSSPLAGSGGGELFF. The CDR3 DNA is TGTGCCAGCAGCTCCCCCCTAGCGGGGTCTGGGGGCGGGGAGCTGTTTTTT.

This clonotype was seen a few times. This chain uses TRBV28 with TRBJ1-6; TRBD1 is a possible D gene (5 bases). Germline lookup yields CDR1 MDHEN and CDR2 SYDVKM. V lost 6 bases to trimming and J lost 9 bases, with 12 bases between them. This CDR3 has 13 residues. The CDR3 bases are TGTGCCAGCAGCCTCCCAGGGTTTTCACCCCTCCACTTT. It encodes CASSLPGFSPLHF.